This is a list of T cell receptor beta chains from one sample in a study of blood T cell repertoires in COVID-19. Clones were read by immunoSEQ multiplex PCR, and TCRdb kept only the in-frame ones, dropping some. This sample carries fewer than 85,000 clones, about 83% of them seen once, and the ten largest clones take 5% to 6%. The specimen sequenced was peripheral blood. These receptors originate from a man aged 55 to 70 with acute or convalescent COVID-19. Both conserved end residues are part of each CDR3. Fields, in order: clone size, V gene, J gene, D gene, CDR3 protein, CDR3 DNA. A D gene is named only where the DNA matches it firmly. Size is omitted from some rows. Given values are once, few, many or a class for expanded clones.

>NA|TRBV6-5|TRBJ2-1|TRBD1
CASSLPGQGIDEQFF
TGTGCCAGCAGTCTTCCGGGACAGGGTATAGATGAGCAGTTCTTC
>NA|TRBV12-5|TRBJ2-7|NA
CASGATHSDEQYF
TGTGCTAGTGGTGCTACCCACTCTGACGAGCAGTACTTC
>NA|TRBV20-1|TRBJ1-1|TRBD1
CSASPPKTGEVTEAFF
TGCAGTGCTAGTCCCCCCAAAACAGGGGAGGTCACTGAAGCTTTCTTT
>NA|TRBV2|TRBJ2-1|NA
CASSAWERVNEQFF
TGTGCCAGCAGTGCGTGGGAGAGGGTCAATGAGCAGTTCTTC
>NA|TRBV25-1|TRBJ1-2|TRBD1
CASSESVGRGTANYGYTF
TGTGCCAGCAGTGAATCGGTCGGCAGGGGGACAGCTAACTATGGCTACACCTTC
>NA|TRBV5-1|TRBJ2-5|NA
CASSLSGGKETQYF
TGCGCCAGCAGCTTGAGTGGCGGAAAAGAGACCCAGTACTTC
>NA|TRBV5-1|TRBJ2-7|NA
CASSLAGSPYEQYF
TGCGCCAGCAGCTTGGCAGGATCTCCCTACGAGCAGTACTTC
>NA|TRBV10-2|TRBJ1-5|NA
CASRPHRDSSNQPQHF
TGCGCCAGCAGACCGCACAGGGATTCGAGCAATCAGCCCCAGCATTTT
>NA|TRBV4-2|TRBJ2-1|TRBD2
CASSQRTSGAYNEQFF
TGTGCCAGCAGCCAACGTACTAGCGGGGCCTACAATGAGCAGTTCTTC
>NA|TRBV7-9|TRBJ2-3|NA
CASSLDRSSASTDTQYF
TGTGCCAGCAGCTTAGATCGGTCTAGCGCTAGCACAGATACGCAGTATTTT
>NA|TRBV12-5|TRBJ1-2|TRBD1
CASGLVPWTGGSVNYGYTF
TGTGCTAGTGGTTTGGTCCCCTGGACAGGGGGCTCTGTTAACTATGGCTACACCTTC
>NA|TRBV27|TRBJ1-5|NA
CASQTGRQPQHF
TGTGCCAGCCAAACAGGTCGTCAGCCCCAGCATTTT
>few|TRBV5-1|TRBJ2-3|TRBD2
CASYPGLGTDTQYF
TGCGCCAGCTATCCGGGACTAGGTACAGATACGCAGTATTTT
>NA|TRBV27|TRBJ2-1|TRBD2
CASSLIRTSGGGYNEQFF
TGTGCCAGCAGTTTAATTCGGACTAGCGGGGGGGGTTACAATGAGCAGTTCTTC
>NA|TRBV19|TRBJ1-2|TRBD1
CASSRAGGDKNYGYTF
TGTGCCAGTAGTAGGGCAGGGGGCGATAAGAACTATGGCTACACCTTC
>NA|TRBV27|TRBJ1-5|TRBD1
CASSLGQGVGQPQHF
TGTGCCAGCAGTTTGGGACAGGGGGTAGGGCAGCCCCAGCATTTT
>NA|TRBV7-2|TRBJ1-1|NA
CASSNRVIPPEAFF
TGTGCCAGCAGCAACAGGGTTATCCCCCCTGAAGCTTTCTTT
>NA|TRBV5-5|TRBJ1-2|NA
CASSRDNPYGYTF
TGTGCCAGCAGCCGGGACAATCCCTATGGCTACACCTTC
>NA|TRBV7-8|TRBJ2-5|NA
CASRQNTGTLQETQYF
TGTGCCAGCAGGCAGAACACCGGGACTCTTCAAGAGACCCAGTACTTC
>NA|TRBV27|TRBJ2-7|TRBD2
CASSITWTSGLDEQYF
TGTGCCAGCAGTATCACTTGGACTAGCGGTTTAGACGAGCAGTACTTC
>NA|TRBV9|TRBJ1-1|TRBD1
CASSPVDRGIGNTEAFF
TGTGCCAGCAGCCCGGTGGACAGGGGGATTGGGAACACTGAAGCTTTCTTT
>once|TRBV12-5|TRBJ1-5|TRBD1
CASGVDRDNQPQHF
TGTGCTAGTGGTGTCGACAGGGACAATCAGCCCCAGCATTTT
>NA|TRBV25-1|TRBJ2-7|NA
CASSEFPGTTTYEQYF
TGTGCCAGCAGTGAATTCCCGGGGACAACCACCTACGAGCAGTACTTC
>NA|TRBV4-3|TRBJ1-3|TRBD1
CASSQEGQGRAGNTIYF
TGCGCCAGCAGCCAAGAAGGACAGGGAAGAGCTGGAAACACCATATATTTT
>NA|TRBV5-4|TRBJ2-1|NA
CASSPPGGGTTYNEQFF
TGTGCCAGCAGCCCTCCGGGGGGCGGGACGACCTACAATGAGCAGTTCTTC
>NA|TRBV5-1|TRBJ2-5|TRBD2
CASSYLTSGQETQYF
TGCGCCAGCAGCTACTTGACTAGCGGACAAGAGACCCAGTACTTC
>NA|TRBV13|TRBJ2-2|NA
CASSPRGQGAGELFF
TGTGCCAGCAGCCCCCGGGGGCAGGGGGCCGGGGAGCTGTTTTTT